These T cell receptor beta chains were read from a single sample in a study of shared clonotypes between healthy human individuals. Profiling relied on immunoSEQ multiplex PCR, and the TCRdb table lists in-frame clones only, not all of them. Seen here are about a million clones, over 75% observed once, and the top ten hold over 1.3%. The sequenced sample consisted of memory CD4+ T cells sorted from blood. The source of these receptors is a young man in good health. The CDR3 runs from the conserved cysteine through the conserved F or W. Each record gives: clone size, J gene, V gene, D gene, CDR3 DNA, CDR3 protein. The D gene is left open where the match is weak. Size tells how often a clone was seen (once, few, many) or the class of an expanded clone, and some rows leave it out.

-,TRBJ2-5,TRBV14,-,TGTGCCAGCAGCCATCCCATGAGGTTAGAGACCCAGTACTTC,CASSHPMRLETQYF
-,TRBJ1-2,TRBV9,-,TGTGCCAGCAGCTCCGGGACCCAAATCAGGGGCTACACCTTC,CASSSGTQIRGYTF
-,TRBJ1-2,TRBV5-1,-,TGCGCCAGCAGCCTCATGGGGACTGGGATACTTTTCTATGGCTACACCTTC,CASSLMGTGILFYGYTF
-,TRBJ2-3,TRBV5-4,-,TGTGCCAGCAGCTTGGCCGAGATAGGGGTTACGCAGTATTTT,CASSLAEIGVTQYF
-,TRBJ2-5,TRBV2,-,TGTGCCAGCAGTGAAGTCCCGCAAGAGACCCAGTACTTC,CASSEVPQETQYF
once,TRBJ2-1,TRBV5-1,TRBD2,TGCGCCAGCAGCTTGAATCAGCGGGAGTCCCTTGAGCAGTTCTTC,CASSLNQRESLEQFF
-,TRBJ1-6,TRBV6-5,-,TGTGCCAGCAGTTACGGGGACTCACCCCTCCACTTT,CASSYGDSPLHF
-,TRBJ1-5,TRBV9,-,TGTGCCAGCAGCCCGGGAGGATATAGCAATCAGCCCCAGCATTTT,CASSPGGYSNQPQHF
-,TRBJ2-5,TRBV11-2,TRBD2,TGTGCCAGCAGCCCTAGCGGGAACCAAGAGACCCAGTACTTC,CASSPSGNQETQYF
-,TRBJ2-1,TRBV5-1,TRBD2,TGCGCCAGCAGCGAAACTAGCGGGAGGGCCAATGAGCAGTTCTTC,CASSETSGRANEQFF
-,TRBJ1-6,TRBV28,TRBD1,TGTGCCAGCAGACCCAGGGACAGGGGTTATTCACCCCTCCACTTT,CASRPRDRGYSPLHF
-,TRBJ2-1,TRBV11-3,TRBD2,TGTGCCAGCAGCGATAGCGGGGGGGCCTACAATGAGCAGTTCTTC,CASSDSGGAYNEQFF
-,TRBJ2-7,TRBV13,-,TGTGCCAGCAGCTTCTCGGGATCCTACGAGCAGTACTTC,CASSFSGSYEQYF
-,TRBJ1-4,TRBV6-6,TRBD1,TGTGCCAGCAGTTACGGGGACAGGGCTACCCGCGAACTGTTTTTT,CASSYGDRATRELFF
-,TRBJ2-4,TRBV30,TRBD2,TGTGCCTGGAGTCCGGGACTAGAGGCCAAAAACATTCAGTACTTC,CAWSPGLEAKNIQYF
-,TRBJ2-3,TRBV6-4,TRBD2,TGTGCCACCCGGGGCGGGAGGGCCGGCACAGATACGCAGTATTTT,CATRGGRAGTDTQYF
-,TRBJ1-5,TRBV7-2,-,TGTGCCAGCAGCTTAGAGTCGGGACGGCTAAATCAGCCCCAGCATTTT,CASSLESGRLNQPQHF
-,TRBJ2-7,TRBV5-1,TRBD1,TGCGCCAGCAGCCCTAGGGACAGGGTAATCGAGCAGTACTTC,CASSPRDRVIEQYF
once,TRBJ2-5,TRBV11-2,-,TGTGCCAGCAGCTTCAATTGGGGCAGCATTCAAGAGACCCAGTACTTC,CASSFNWGSIQETQYF
-,TRBJ2-3,TRBV5-1,-,TGCGCCAGCAGCCTAGGTAGCACAGATACGCAGTATTTT,CASSLGSTDTQYF
-,TRBJ2-7,TRBV5-8,TRBD2,TGTGCCAGCAGCCCCGGGACTAGCGTGTTGGACGAGCAGTACTTC,CASSPGTSVLDEQYF
-,TRBJ2-2,TRBV6-6,-,TGTGCCAGCATGAAGGGGGGGAACACCGGGGAGCTGTTTTTT,CASMKGGNTGELFF